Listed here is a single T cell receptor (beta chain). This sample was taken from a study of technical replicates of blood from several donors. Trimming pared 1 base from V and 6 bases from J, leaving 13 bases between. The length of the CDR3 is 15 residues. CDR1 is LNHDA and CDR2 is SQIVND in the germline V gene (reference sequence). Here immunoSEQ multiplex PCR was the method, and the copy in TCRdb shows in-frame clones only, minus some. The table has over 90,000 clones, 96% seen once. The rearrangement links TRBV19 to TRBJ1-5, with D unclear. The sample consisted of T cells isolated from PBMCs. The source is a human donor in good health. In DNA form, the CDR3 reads TGTGCCAGTAGTATAGTCGAGGGAGAGGGTCAGCCCCAGCATTTT. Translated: CASSIVEGEGQPQHF.